This TCR beta chain comes out of a study of regulatory T cells in long-lasting Graves disease. Broader study findings: Persistent disease preferred TRBV28, TRBJ1-2 and TRBJ2-5; new disease, TRBV20-1 and TRBJ2-1.

The CDR3 has 15 residues. V gave up 6 bases and J gave up 2 bases, with 16 bases separating them. Germline loops: CDR1 MNHEY, CDR2 SMNVEV (reference sequence). The time point: persistent/refractory GD, antithyroid drugs over 5 years with positive TRAb. From RNA extracted from PBMCs, the TCR library was made. Investigators prepared the TCR beta libraries by applying iRepertoire HTBI primers and Arm-PCR of CDR3 regions. One entry per CDR3 protein, called by TCRdb with MiXCR from the multiplex PCR reads. The profile shows 350,000 to 450,000 distinct CDR3 sequences, 20% to 25% of them singletons. As regards this clonotype: Its specificity is unknown.

The origin of this receptor is a woman aged 40-49 years with Graves disease. Material: peripheral blood mononuclear cells (PBMCs), obtained when the disease was refractory, from a patient treated with antithyroid drugs. The chain employs TRBV27 and TRBJ1-2; tentatively, D is TRBD1 (5 bases). The CDR3 loop reads CASSRSRVGNYGYTF. In nucleotides, the CDR3 is TGTGCCAGCAGCCGGTCCAGGGTGGGGAACTATGGCTACACCTTC.